What follows are 16 T cell receptor beta chains derived from one specimen sequenced in a study of T-cell reconstitution after alpha-beta-depleted transplantation in children. The TCRbeta library was prepared with unique molecular identifiers. MiXCR, applied by TCRdb to the PCR reads, yields one record per CDR3 protein. The sample carries fewer than 700,000 distinct CDR3 sequences, 23% recorded once. Sequencing used PBMCs, mostly from graft donor cells, obtained 360 days after TCRalphabeta/CD19-depleted stem cell transplant. These receptors all come from a boy under two years old who had a stem cell transplant for acute myeloid leukemia, so the T cells may come from the graft donor.

In this sample, this clonotype turned up a few times. The rearrangement links TRBV5-5 to TRBJ2-2; D possibly uses TRBD1 or TRBD2 (6 bases each). The CDR3 has 17 residues. The germline gives CDR1 SGHKS, CDR2 YYEKEE (reference sequence). V was trimmed by 4 bases and J by 2 bases, leaving 18 bases between them. The CDR3 region has the DNA TGTGCCAGCAGCCCGGCGAGAGGGGGGTCAAACACCGGGGAGCTGTTTTTT. Protein product: CASSPARGGSNTGELFF.

The rearrangement links TRBV4-2 to TRBJ2-2; D is undetermined. The germline V and J ends were trimmed by 1 base and 1 base, with 10 bases remaining between them. Germline CDR1 is LGHNA and CDR2 is YNFKEQ. The CDR3 length is 16 residues. CDR3 amino acids: CASSQGPVGNTGELFF. Written as DNA, the CDR3 is TGTGCCAGCAGCCAAGGACCCGTAGGGAACACCGGGGAGCTGTTTTTT.

The chain has TRBV6-5 and TRBJ2-2; 12 bases map to TRBD2. CDR1 and CDR2 from the germline V gene are MNHEY and SVGAGI. The V segment lost 4 bases and the J segment 9 bases; nucleotides outside the gene matches: 12. The CDR3 is made up of 17 amino acids. The CDR3 DNA is TGTGCCAGCAGTTCCACCAGGACTAGCGGGGTCTTGAGGGAGCTGTTTTTT. Translated, it gives CASSSTRTSGVLRELFF.

The table lists this clonotype with many counts. The V gene is TRBV25-1, the J gene TRBJ2-1, with 11 bases identical to TRBD2. Germline V gives CDR1 MGHDK, CDR2 SYGVNS. CDR3 size: 16 residues. Trimming cost V 5 bases and J 6 bases; bases outside gene matches: 9. The CDR3 coding sequence is TGTGCCAGCAGTACCATTAGCGGGGGGGTCTCCAATGAGCAGTTCTTC. Translated: CASSTISGGVSNEQFF.

A few counts support this clonotype. The chain employs TRBV12-3 or TRBV12-4 and TRBJ1-5; perhaps TRBD1 as D (5 bases). V was trimmed by 3 bases and J by 5 bases, leaving 11 bases between them. The CDR3 has 14 residues. CDR3 nucleotide sequence: TGTGCCAGCAGTTTGATGGGGGAGGATCAGCCCCAGCATTTT. Its protein product is CASSLMGEDQPQHF.

The rearrangement uses TRBV7-6 and TRBJ2-7; 10 bases are shared with TRBD2. The V segment lost 5 bases and the J segment 3 bases; nucleotides outside the gene matches: 4. CDR1 SGHVS and CDR2 FNYEAQ come from the germline V gene. This CDR3 contains 14 residues. The CDR3 DNA sequence: TGTGCCAGCAGCACCTCTAGCGGGGGCTACGAGCAGTACTTC. It translates to CASSTSSGGYEQYF.

This chain connects TRBV10-3 to TRBJ2-5; weak D call: TRBD1 (5 bases). CDR1 ENHRY and CDR2 SYGVKD come from the germline V gene. The ends were cut back, 4 bases at V and 1 base at J, with 19 bases in the middle. The CDR3 covers 17 residues. CDR3 nucleotides: TGTGCCATCAGTGGCGTACCTCATTACGACAGCCAAGAGACCCAGTACTTC. Translated, it gives CAISGVPHYDSQETQYF.

This clonotype was detected many times. The V gene is TRBV11-3, the J gene TRBJ2-7, with D maybe TRBD1 (6 bases). The CDR3 has 15 amino acids. Per germline, CDR1 SGHNT and CDR2 YENEEA. V dropped 5 bases and J dropped 3 bases, with 17 bases sitting between them. In DNA form, the CDR3 reads TGTGCCAGCAGCCCGAACACAGGGTCCGTCTACGAGCAGTACTTC. Translating it yields CASSPNTGSVYEQYF.

This rearrangement joins TRBV20-1 to TRBJ1-5; 8 bases are a match to TRBD1. The J segment lost 7 bases and the V segment lost 0 bases, leaving 14 bases of the junction unmatched. This CDR3 region has 17 residues. Germline CDR1 DFQATT, CDR2 SNEGSKA (reference sequence). The DNA for the CDR3 is TGCAGTGCTAGAGATCCTCGGTCTCGGACAGGGCAACAGCCCCAGCATTTT. As protein: CSARDPRSRTGQQPQHF.

The chain uses TRBV10-3 and TRBJ2-2; D might be TRBD1 (6 bases). Trimming shortened V by 7 bases and J by 3 bases, and 15 bases separated the two germline ends. In germline, CDR1 is ENHRY, CDR2 SYGVKD. The CDR3 length is 15 residues. The CDR3 loop is CAINRKSGDTGELFF. CDR3 in DNA: TGTGCCATCAACCGCAAGTCAGGGGACACCGGGGAGCTGTTTTTT.

This clonotype was counted ten times or more. The chain employs TRBV10-3 and TRBJ2-5; 7 bases are shared with TRBD2. The V and J ends lost 5 bases and 2 bases, in that order; junction bases with no gene match: 20. Germline V CDR1 and CDR2: ENHRY, SYGVKD. This CDR3 comprises 19 residues. CDR3 sequence: CAISNHGGLAVWDQETQYF. The CDR3 region has the DNA TGTGCCATCAGTAACCACGGGGGGTTGGCGGTTTGGGATCAAGAGACCCAGTACTTC.

This clonotype appeared a few times. This chain links TRBV20-1 with TRBJ2-6; unclear D gene. Germline CDR1 and CDR2: DFQATT and SNEGSKA (reference sequence). With 0 bases removed from V and 4 bases from J, the gap between germline ends came to 7 bases. The CDR3 is made up of 14 amino acids. The CDR3: CSARDPTGANVLTF. The DNA of the CDR3 is TGCAGTGCTAGAGATCCAACGGGGGCCAACGTCCTGACTTTC.

This clonotype was observed many times. V and J are TRBV25-1 and TRBJ2-5; the match to TRBD1 covers 7 bases. J gave up 5 bases and V 4 bases, and 10 bases lay outside the gene matches. The CDR3 consists of 15 residues. Germline V CDR1 and CDR2: MGHDK, SYGVNS. CDR3 bases: TGTGCCAGCAGTGCGTCACAGGGGCCGCGGGAGACCCAGTACTTC. It encodes CASSASQGPRETQYF.

This clonotype has at least ten counts. The chain employs TRBV20-1 and TRBJ1-2; the D gene is possibly TRBD1 (5 bases). CDR1 is DFQATT, CDR2 SNEGSKA, per germline (reference sequence). The V end was cut by 1 base, the J end by 6 bases, with 15 bases between. The CDR3 totals 14 residues. CDR3 DNA sequence: TGCAGTGCTAGAGTCCTACGGGGGATCGATGGCTACACCTTC. This gives the protein CSARVLRGIDGYTF.

This clonotype was seen ten or more times. This chain joins TRBV4-1 and TRBJ1-2, with D possibly TRBD1 on 5 matching bases. The CDR3 sequence is 22 residues long. Germline lookup yields CDR1 MGHRA and CDR2 YSYEKL. The ends were cut back, 2 bases at V and 5 bases at J, with 36 bases in the middle. CDR3 nucleotides: TGCGCCAGCAGCCAACAAGAAGCGGGGGTAAGCCGTGATGGAACGCTTGTTTATGGCTACACCTTC. As protein: CASSQQEAGVSRDGTLVYGYTF.

This clonotype was seen ten or more times. Germline and junction disagree at one end, which may indicate a read error. This chain connects TRBV28 to TRBJ2-3; D is unresolved. Germline loops: CDR1 MDHEN, CDR2 SYDVKM. This CDR3 is 13 amino acids long. The CDR3 protein is CASSLISRDTQYF. In nucleotides, the CDR3 is TGTGCCAGCAGTTTGATTAGCAGAGATACGCAGTATTTT. Combining the CDR3 with reference TRBV28 and TRBJ2-3 gives the whole variable domain DVKVTQSSRYLVKRTGEKVFLECVQDMDHENMFWYRQDPGLGLRLIYFSYDVKMKEKGDIPEGYSVSREKKERFSLILESASTNQTSMYLCASSLISRDTQYFGPGTRLTVL.